The 16 T cell receptor beta chains reported below all come from one sample, sequenced in a study of early T cells in non-severe SARS-CoV-2 infection. TCRdb used MiXCR to reprocess the 5' RACE reads, holding one entry per CDR3 protein. The profile covers fewer than 120,000 distinct CDR3 sequences, with around 13% appearing a single time and 3% to 4.5% taken by the ten largest. The specimen comprised whole blood, sampled at baseline. The receptors were sampled from an adult who was a healthcare worker with PCR-confirmed SARS-CoV-2 infection or an uninfected control (not recorded which).

Concerning this clonotype itself: One end of the junction is discordant with germline, which a read error may explain. The chain links TRBV29-1 to TRBJ2-3; 7 nucleotides align to TRBD2. The length of the CDR3 is 14 residues. CDR1 is SQVTM, CDR2 ANQGSEA, per germline. CDR3 DNA sequence: TGCAGCGTACGGGTAGGCGGGAGCGCAGATACGCAGTTTTTT. This gives the protein CSVRVGGSADTQFF.

J is TRBJ1-5 and V is TRBV19; 9 bases align to TRBD1. CDR3 length: 15 residues. Germline V CDR1 and CDR2: LNHDA, SQIVND (reference sequence). V lost 7 bases and J lost 5; bases outside the gene matches: 9. CDR3 sequence reads: CASTRGTGLYQPQHF. The CDR3, as DNA: TGTGCCAGTACCAGGGGGACAGGGCTTTATCAGCCCCAGCATTTT.

This rearrangement joins TRBV3-1 to TRBJ2-5; the match to TRBD1 covers 8 bases. The junction had 11 bases not matched to a gene; V was cut back by 3 bases and J by 2 bases. The CDR3 extends over 17 amino acids. CDR1 is LGHDT, CDR2 YNNKEL, per germline (reference sequence). The CDR3 is CASSHRPGDRMQETQYF. In DNA form, the CDR3 reads TGTGCCAGCAGCCACAGACCCGGGGACAGGATGCAAGAGACCCAGTACTTC.

This clonotype appeared a few times. The chain is built from TRBV6-6 and TRBJ2-7; D is undetermined. With 2 bases removed from V and 1 base from J, the gap between germline ends came to 6 bases. Germline V gene lookup returns CDR1 MNHNY and CDR2 SVGAGI (reference sequence). This CDR3 region has 13 residues. CDR3 nucleotide sequence: TGTGCCAGCAGTTACGCGACTTCCTACGAGCAGTACTTC. Protein sequence: CASSYATSYEQYF.

This clonotype was seen only a few times. The chain has TRBV2 and TRBJ1-1; 7 bases agree with TRBD1. Germline CDR1 reads SNHLY; CDR2 reads FYNNEI. The CDR3 is made up of 13 amino acids. V lost 7 bases and J lost 2; bases outside the gene matches: 4. In DNA form, the CDR3 reads TGTGCCAGCAACAGGGGTCCAAACACTGAAGCTTTCTTT. Translation: CASNRGPNTEAFF.

This clonotype was counted many times. This CDR3 reads CASSSPTGSSYNSPLHF. The CDR3 nucleotides are TGTGCCAGTAGTTCACCGACGGGGAGCTCCTATAATTCACCCCTCCACTTT. The J gene is TRBJ1-6, the V gene TRBV19; D call uncertain. Germline V CDR1 and CDR2: LNHDA, SQIVND (reference sequence). Trimming removed 5 bases at V and 0 bases at J, with 14 bases between. The length of the CDR3 is 17 residues.

The sample holds a few counts of this clonotype. The chain is built from TRBV6-5 and TRBJ2-7, with D tentatively TRBD1 (6 bases). The ends were cut back, 0 bases at V and 4 bases at J, with 10 bases in the middle. Germline loops: CDR1 MNHEY, CDR2 SVGAGI. CDR3 length: 14 amino acids. CDR3 sequence: CASSYSGTKYEQYF. The CDR3 DNA reads TGTGCCAGCAGTTACTCCGGGACAAAATACGAGCAGTACTTC.

This clonotype was counted ten times or more. V is TRBV5-6 and J is TRBJ1-6, with D possibly matching TRBD1 (6 bases). V shed 4 bases and J shed 5 bases, with 16 bases lying between them. Germline CDR1 is SGHDT and CDR2 is YYEEEE. The CDR3 length is 16 residues. The CDR3 sequence is CASSLEKGVNNSPLHF. CDR3 DNA: TGTGCCAGCAGCCTTGAAAAGGGGGTAAATAATTCACCCCTCCACTTT.

The chain combines TRBV28 with TRBJ1-2; D gene ambiguous. V was cut by 6 bases and J by 9 bases, with 14 bases left in between. Germline CDR1 and CDR2: MDHEN and SYDVKM. The CDR3 has 12 residues. DNA for the CDR3: TGTGCCAGCAGCCTTGGACCCCGGCGCTACACCTTC. This gives the protein CASSLGPRRYTF.

This clonotype was found a few times. The rearrangement links TRBV4-1 to TRBJ1-4, with 9 bases matching TRBD1. V dropped 4 bases and J dropped 5; count of bases not matched to a gene: 2. CDR3 size: 14 residues. Germline values: CDR1 MGHRA, CDR2 YSYEKL. In DNA form, the CDR3 reads TGCGCCAGCAGCCGCGGGACAGGGAATGAAAAACTGTTTTTT. Protein sequence: CASSRGTGNEKLFF.

The CDR3 is CASSYGQITDTQYF. The DNA of the CDR3 is TGTGCCAGCAGTTATGGCCAGATCACAGATACGCAGTATTTT. This chain joins TRBV6-5 and TRBJ2-3; no reliable D call. The CDR3 has 14 residues. Trimming removed 3 bases from V and 2 bases from J, with 9 bases in between. The germline gives CDR1 MNHEY, CDR2 SVGAGI.

The V call is TRBV7-6, the J call TRBJ2-1, with TRBD2 as a possible D gene (5 bases). Germline CDR1 reads SGHVS; CDR2 reads FNYEAQ. Deletions cut 2 bases from V and 4 bases from J, with 15 bases between. The CDR3 consists of 16 residues. The CDR3 sequence is CASSLSGAGPYNEQFF. CDR3 DNA sequence: TGTGCCAGCAGCTTAAGCGGTGCAGGCCCTTACAATGAGCAGTTCTTC.

The genes are TRBV28 and TRBJ2-1, with TRBD1 identical over 9 bases. CDR1 and CDR2 from the germline V gene are MDHEN and SYDVKM. The junction had 13 bases not matched to a gene; V was cut back by 6 bases and J by 10 bases. The CDR3 totals 15 residues. The CDR3: CASSQDRGRQREQFF. The DNA for the CDR3 is TGTGCCAGCAGCCAGGACAGGGGCAGACAGCGCGAGCAGTTCTTC.

The chain combines TRBV2 with TRBJ1-4; no clear D gene. CDR3 length: 13 amino acids. Trimming pared 7 bases from V and 5 bases from J, leaving 11 bases between. Germline CDR1 reads SNHLY; CDR2 reads FYNNEI. The DNA for the CDR3 is TGTGCCAGCAATAGCAGAGGAAATGAAAAACTGTTTTTT. Amino acids: CASNSRGNEKLFF.

This clonotype has ten or more counts. The chain links TRBV28 to TRBJ2-5; D is undetermined. Germline V gene sequence: CDR1 MDHEN, CDR2 SYDVKM. V was clipped by 5 bases and J by 2 bases, with 9 bases between them. The CDR3 contains 13 residues. The CDR3 reads CASSGQLQETQYF. As DNA, the CDR3 is TGTGCCAGCAGTGGGCAACTTCAAGAGACCCAGTACTTC.

This clonotype was picked up many times. The chain recombines TRBV7-9 with TRBJ2-1; D is unresolved. From germline, CDR1 is SEHNR and CDR2 FQNEAQ (reference sequence). The CDR3 sequence is 13 residues long. The germline V and J ends were trimmed by 2 bases and 7 bases, with 9 bases remaining between them. The CDR3 nucleotides are TGTGCCAGCAGCTTAAGGCGTACAAATGAGCAGTTCTTC. Translation gives CASSLRRTNEQFF.